The text below deals with one T cell receptor (beta chain). Authors' methods: Estimation of nucleated cell counts relied on the amplification of reference gene primers. The table came from immunoSEQ multiplex PCR; TCRdb's copy has only in-frame clones and leaves some out. V and J calls plus clone size are reproduced from that table; the DNA served to infer D and trimming. The sample has under 200,000 clones, about 83% seen once; the top ten hold roughly 13%. With 6 bases clipped from V and 8 bases from J, the junction kept 12 bases outside the gene matches. The CDR3 runs 15 residues. Germline CDR1 MDHEN, CDR2 SYDVKM. The data were obtained in a study of blood T cell repertoires in COVID-19. Turning to the study itself: Collection of acute and convalescent COVID-19 samples took place in the United States, Italy and Spain. Sample material is recorded as cDNA or gDNA derived from T cells, B-cell-depleted T cells, or PBMCs.

This TCR derives from a man between 65 and 79 years old who had recovered from COVID-19. Material: peripheral blood. The rearrangement links TRBV28 to TRBJ1-5; 8 bases match TRBD1. The CDR3 is CASSPDRGARKPQHF. The CDR3 DNA reads TGTGCCAGCAGCCCAGACAGGGGAGCAAGGAAGCCCCAGCATTTT.